This entry lists 25 T cell receptor beta chains sequenced from one sample in a study of cytomegalovirus exposure and HLA in healthy donors. PCR employed 60 Vbeta and 13 Jbeta primers. Generated by immunoSEQ multiplex PCR, the TCRdb table keeps only in-frame clones and is missing some. The table shows about 180,000 clones, with around 85% occurring only once. The specimen was PBMCs. The source of these receptors is a boy aged 2 to 10 in good health and CMV-seronegative.

This chain joins TRBV2 and TRBJ1-4, with 9 bases fitting TRBD1. Looked up from germline, CDR1 is SNHLY and CDR2 is FYNNEI. The CDR3 contains 13 residues. V dropped 11 bases and J dropped 8; count of bases not matched to a gene: 9. The CDR3 protein is CAGGTGTGEKLFF. The CDR3 nucleotides are TGTGCCGGGGGGACAGGGACCGGGGAAAAACTGTTTTTT.

V and J are TRBV5-1 and TRBJ2-1; 8 bases fit TRBD2. Germline assignment: CDR1 SGHRS and CDR2 YFSETQ. V gave up 4 bases and J gave up 2 bases; unmatched junction bases: 8. The CDR3 has 16 residues. The CDR3 protein is CASSESGTRPYNEQFF. As DNA, the CDR3 is TGCGCCAGCAGCGAGTCCGGGACTAGACCCTACAATGAGCAGTTCTTC.

The gene calls are TRBV11-2 and TRBJ2-7; TRBD2 matches at 16 bases. V gave up 3 bases and J gave up 2 bases; unmatched junction bases: 4. CDR1 is SGHAT and CDR2 is FQNNGV in the germline V gene. The CDR3 loop spans 17 amino acids. CDR3 coding DNA: TGTGCCAGCAGCTTGGGACTAGCGGGAGGGAACCCCTACGAGCAGTACTTC. Translation: CASSLGLAGGNPYEQYF.

The chain employs TRBV7-9 and TRBJ2-6, with D possibly being TRBD2 (6 bases). V lost 1 base to trimming and J lost 4 bases, with 8 bases between them. This CDR3 region has 15 residues. Germline values: CDR1 SEHNR, CDR2 FQNEAQ (reference sequence). CDR3 in amino acids: CASSLGAGGANVLTF. The CDR3 DNA reads TGTGCCAGCAGCTTAGGGGCGGGAGGGGCCAACGTCCTGACTTTC.

The chain employs TRBV30 and TRBJ1-6; tentatively, D is TRBD1 (5 bases). This CDR3 region has 17 residues. Per germline, CDR1 GTSNPN and CDR2 SVGIG (reference sequence). The V gene lost 4 bases and the J gene lost 7 bases, with 23 bases spanning the gap. The chain's CDR3 is CAWNSGEGRSWNSPLHF. The CDR3 coding sequence is TGTGCCTGGAACAGTGGGGAGGGACGTTCTTGGAATTCACCCCTCCACTTT. Full variable domain (remainder filled in from reference TRBV30 and TRBJ1-6): SQTIHQWPATLVQPVGSPLSLECTVEGTSNPNLYWYRQAAGRGLQLLFYSVGIGQISSEVPQNLSASRPQDRQFILSSKKLLLSDSGFYLCAWNSGEGRSWNSPLHFGNGTRLTVT.

This chain uses TRBV29-1 with TRBJ2-5, with 7 bases lining up with TRBD1. The V gene end was trimmed by 2 bases and the J gene end by 9 bases; junction bases not matched to a gene: 21. Germline values: CDR1 SQVTM, CDR2 ANQGSEA. CDR3 length equals 17 residues. The CDR3 is CSVERLQTGPQGRSQYF. The CDR3 nucleotides read TGCAGCGTTGAAAGACTGCAGACAGGGCCTCAGGGTCGGTCCCAGTACTTC. The full variable domain, in which reference TRBV29-1 and TRBJ2-5 provide the parts outside the CDR3, is SAVISQKPSRDICQRGTSLTIQCQVDSQVTMMFWYRQQPGQSLTLIATANQGSEATYESGFVIDKFPISRPNLTFSTLTVSNMSPEDSSIYLCSVERLQTGPQGRSQYFGPGTRLLVL.

This chain uses TRBV6-6 with TRBJ1-5; possible D gene TRBD1, 5 bases. V gave up 6 bases and J gave up 2 bases, with 17 bases separating them. The CDR3 contains 16 residues. From germline, CDR1 is MNHNY and CDR2 SVGAGI (reference sequence). CDR3 sequence: CASRRGGIFGNQPQHF. DNA of the CDR3: TGTGCCAGCAGACGTGGGGGGATTTTTGGCAATCAGCCCCAGCATTTT.

This clone has more than one count but fewer than ten. The chain couples TRBV9 to TRBJ2-5; the D gene is possibly TRBD2 (6 bases). This CDR3 region has 17 residues. V lost 0 bases and J lost 3, with 18 bases in between. Germline V gene lookup returns CDR1 SGDLS and CDR2 YYNGEE. In DNA, the CDR3 is TGTGCCAGCAGCGTAGATCCTCCCGGGGGAGTCGAAGAGACCCAGTACTTC. Its translation: CASSVDPPGGVEETQYF. Full variable domain (missing parts from reference TRBV9 and TRBJ2-5): DSGVTQTPKHLITATGQRVTLRCSPRSGDLSVYWYQQSLDQGLQFLIQYYNGEERAKGNILERFSAQQFPDLHSELNLSSLELGDSALYFCASSVDPPGGVEETQYFGPGTRLLVL.

V usage is TRBV11-2 and J usage is TRBJ1-1, with D tentatively TRBD1 (5 bases). V was trimmed by 3 bases and J by 0 bases, leaving 5 bases between them. Germline V gene data show CDR1 as SGHAT and CDR2 as FQNNGV. The CDR3 sequence is 13 residues long. Written as DNA, the CDR3 is TGTGCCAGCAGCTTGGGGCTGAACACTGAAGCTTTCTTT. Encoded protein: CASSLGLNTEAFF.

Here the CDR3 DNA reads TGCGCCAGCAGCCCGGGCTCGGGGGGCGGTGGCTACACCTTC. Amino acids: CASSPGSGGGGYTF. The chain has TRBV5-1 and TRBJ1-2, with D maybe TRBD1 (6 bases). CDR1 SGHRS and CDR2 YFSETQ come from the germline V gene. V dropped 4 bases and J dropped 7 bases, with 17 bases sitting between them. CDR3 length: 14 amino acids.

This clone occurred once. The chain employs TRBV7-9 and TRBJ1-2; possible D gene TRBD1, 5 bases. CDR1 is SEHNR and CDR2 is FQNEAQ in the germline V gene (reference sequence). This CDR3 is 13 amino acids long. V was pared by 3 bases and J by 8 bases, with 13 bases between. In DNA form, the CDR3 reads TGTGCCAGCAGCTTTCGGCAGGGAAACGGCTACACCTTC. Translation gives CASSFRQGNGYTF.

Here the CDR3 reads CASSLELLGQNYGYTF. In DNA, the CDR3 is TGTGCCAGCAGCTTAGAACTTCTCGGACAGAACTATGGCTACACCTTC. J is TRBJ1-2 and V is TRBV7-9, with D perhaps TRBD1 (6 bases). This CDR3 has 16 amino acids. V gave up 1 base and J gave up 2 bases, with 14 bases separating them. Per the germline V gene, CDR1 is SEHNR and CDR2 is FQNEAQ (reference sequence).

V is TRBV5-8 and J is TRBJ1-6; 8 nucleotides align to TRBD1. Germline V gene lookup returns CDR1 SGHTS and CDR2 YDEGEE. J gave up 6 bases and V 4 bases, and 15 bases lay outside the gene matches. This CDR3 contains 18 residues. The CDR3: CASSPRDRHPLTNSPLHF. The CDR3 DNA follows: TGTGCCAGCAGCCCTCGGGACAGGCATCCCCTTACTAATTCACCCCTCCACTTT. Complete variable domain (other parts from reference TRBV5-8 and TRBJ1-6): EAGVTQSPTHLIKTRGQQATLRCSPISGHTSVYWYQQALGLGLQFLLWYDEGEERNRGNFPPRFSGRQFPNYSSELNVNALELEDSALYLCASSPRDRHPLTNSPLHFGNGTRLTVT.

The chain links TRBV5-1 to TRBJ1-2; D is unclear. V lost 4 bases and J lost 6, with 13 bases in between. CDR3 length: 13 residues. Germline CDR1 is SGHRS and CDR2 is YFSETQ. The chain's CDR3 is CASSPNTSHGYTF. CDR3 DNA sequence: TGCGCCAGCAGCCCGAACACCTCTCATGGCTACACCTTC.

The chain links TRBV6-1 to TRBJ1-1; a weak D match, TRBD1 (6 bases). V was shortened by 2 bases and J by 4 bases, with 14 bases between the two germline ends. Germline V gene lookup returns CDR1 MNHNS and CDR2 SASEGT. CDR3 size: 15 residues. DNA of the CDR3: TGTGCCAGCAGTGAACCTCGGCAAGGGGGCACTGAAGCTTTCTTT. Its protein product is CASSEPRQGGTEAFF.

The chain employs TRBV5-8 and TRBJ2-1, with 9 bases aligning to TRBD1. The length of the CDR3 is 16 residues. From germline, CDR1 is SGHTS and CDR2 YDEGEE. Unmatched junction bases numbered 10, after V lost 5 bases and J lost 4 bases. The CDR3 DNA sequence: TGTGCCAGCAGTTATAGACAGGGGGGACCTTACAATGAGCAGTTCTTC. It encodes CASSYRQGGPYNEQFF.

The chain has TRBV5-5 and TRBJ2-3, with TRBD2 as a possible D gene (5 bases). This CDR3 contains 13 residues. CDR1 SGHKS and CDR2 YYEKEE come from the germline V gene (reference sequence). V lost 2 bases and J lost 4, with 8 bases in between. The CDR3 DNA is TGTGCCAGCAGCTTCCGGGGTTCAGATACGCAGTATTTT. Translated, it gives CASSFRGSDTQYF.

V gene TRBV9 combines with J gene TRBJ1-2; 8 bases map to TRBD1. The CDR3 totals 17 residues. The V gene's germline CDR1 is SGDLS and CDR2 YYNGEE. The trim removed 2 bases at V and 2 bases at J, leaving 11 bases unmatched. CDR3 sequence (DNA): TGTGCCAGCAGCGTCTCGACTTCGGGACAGGCAAACTATGGCTACACCTTC. As protein: CASSVSTSGQANYGYTF.

The rearrangement joins TRBV6-1 to TRBJ2-2, with D possibly matching TRBD2 (5 bases). Germline V gene lookup returns CDR1 MNHNS and CDR2 SASEGT. Trimming stripped 4 bases from V and 2 bases from J, with 11 bases between. CDR3 length: 15 residues. The CDR3 DNA reads TGTGCCAGCAGTGGCCAGACTATTAACACCGGGGAGCTGTTTTTT. Its translation: CASSGQTINTGELFF.

This sequence joins TRBV25-1 and TRBJ1-4; TRBD1 aligns across 7 bases. Looked up from germline, CDR1 is MGHDK and CDR2 is SYGVNS. With 1 base clipped from V and 3 bases from J, the junction kept 2 bases outside the gene matches. The CDR3 loop spans 15 amino acids. In DNA, the CDR3 is TGTGCCAGCAGTGAATTGGGACAGTCTAATGAAAAACTGTTTTTT. This codes for CASSELGQSNEKLFF.

This clone was counted a single time. This chain links TRBV29-1 with TRBJ1-2; TRBD1 might be the D (6 bases). The CDR3 runs to 11 residues. Between the trimmed V and J ends, which lost 4 bases and 4 bases, there was a span of 7 bases. CDR1 SQVTM and CDR2 ANQGSEA come from the germline V gene. CDR3 amino acids: CSVGQVYGYTF. CDR3 in DNA: TGCAGCGTTGGACAGGTCTATGGCTACACCTTC.

The chain carries TRBV7-9 and TRBJ1-2, with a tentative D call TRBD1 (6 bases). V gave up 1 base and J gave up 7 bases, with 10 bases separating them. The CDR3 loop spans 13 amino acids. Germline CDR1 is SEHNR and CDR2 is FQNEAQ (reference sequence). Here the CDR3 DNA reads TGTGCCAGCAGCTTAGAGGCCAGGGGTGGCTACACCTTC. Encoded protein: CASSLEARGGYTF.

CDR3 coding DNA: TGTGCCAGCAGCTTGGCCGGGGGAGGACAGCCCCAGCATTTT. Residues: CASSLAGGGQPQHF. The V and J genes are TRBV5-6 and TRBJ1-5; the D gene is possibly TRBD1 (5 bases). The V and J ends lost 0 bases and 7 bases respectively, with 11 bases between them. CDR1 is SGHDT and CDR2 is YYEEEE in the germline V gene. This CDR3 is 14 amino acids long. Full variable domain (rest looked up from reference TRBV5-6 and TRBJ1-5): DAGVTQSPTHLIKTRGQQVTLRCSPKSGHDTVSWYQQALGQGPQFIFQYYEEEERQRGNFPDRFSGHQFPNYSSELNVNALLLGDSALYLCASSLAGGGQPQHFGDGTRLSIL.

This chain joins TRBV27 and TRBJ2-7, with 8 bases aligning to TRBD2. This CDR3 has 13 residues. Losses at the gene ends were 5 bases for V and 7 bases for J; bases not matched to a gene: 7. CDR1 is MNHEY and CDR2 is SMNVEV in the germline V gene (reference sequence). The CDR3 protein is CASSGGTRWEQYF. In DNA form, the CDR3 reads TGTGCCAGCAGTGGGGGGACTAGATGGGAGCAGTACTTC.

This clone was seen once. V and J are TRBV19 and TRBJ1-6, with TRBD1 matching 7 bases. The CDR3 is 16 amino acids. The V gene's germline CDR1 is LNHDA and CDR2 SQIVND (reference sequence). Germline trimming cut 4 bases from V and 0 bases from J; bases unmatched to any gene: 3. CDR3 coding DNA: TGTGCCAGTAGTAAAAACAGGGGCTCCTATAATTCACCCCTCCACTTT. Translating it yields CASSKNRGSYNSPLHF.